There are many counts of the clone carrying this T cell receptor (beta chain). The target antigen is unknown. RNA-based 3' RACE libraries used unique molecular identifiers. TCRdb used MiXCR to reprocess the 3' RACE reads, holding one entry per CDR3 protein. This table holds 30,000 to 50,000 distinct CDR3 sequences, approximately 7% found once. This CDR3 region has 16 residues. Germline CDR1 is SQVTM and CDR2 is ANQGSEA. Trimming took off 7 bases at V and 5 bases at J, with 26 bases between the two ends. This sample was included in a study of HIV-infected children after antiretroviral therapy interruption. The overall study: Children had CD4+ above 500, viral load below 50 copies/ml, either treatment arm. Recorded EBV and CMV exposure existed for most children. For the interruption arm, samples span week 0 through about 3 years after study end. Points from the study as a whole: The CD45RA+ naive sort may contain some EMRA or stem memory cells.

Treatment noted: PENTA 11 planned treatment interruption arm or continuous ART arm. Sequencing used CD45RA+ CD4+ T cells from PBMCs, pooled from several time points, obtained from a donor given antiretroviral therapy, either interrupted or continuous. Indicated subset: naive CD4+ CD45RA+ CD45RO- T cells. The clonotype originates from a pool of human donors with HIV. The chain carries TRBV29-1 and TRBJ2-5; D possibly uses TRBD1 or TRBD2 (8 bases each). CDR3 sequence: CSAATTGGLVVETQYF. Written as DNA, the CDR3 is TGCAGCGCCGCCACTACAGGGGGACTAGTAGTGGAGACCCAGTACTTC.